This T cell receptor beta chain stems from a study of PD-1 blockade in classical Hodgkin lymphoma. Study as a whole: Administration of nivolumab to patients was at 3 mg/kg intravenously every 2 weeks.

Brentuximab vedotin exposure varied, and every patient relapsed after autologous stem cell transplantation. Study findings and constraints: CD4+ TCR diversity, unlike CD8+, rose significantly by C4D1. Whoever responded completely had baseline diversity much like that seen in newly diagnosed patients.

Data came from immunoSEQ multiplex PCR; TCRdb stores just in-frame clones and leaves some out. Among 24,000 or so clones listed, about four fifths were seen once. Concerning this clone itself: Its antigen is unknown.

The CDR3 covers 14 residues. V lost 5 bases, J lost 0 bases, and 8 bases lay in between. Germline V gene lookup returns CDR1 SGHTA and CDR2 FQGNSA. The clonotype comes from a human donor with classical Hodgkin lymphoma. The starting material was peripheral blood mononuclear cells (PBMCs), obtained before the second cycle of nivolumab. The chain recombines TRBV7-2 with TRBJ2-4; D not certain. The CDR3 DNA follows: TGTGCCAGCAGCCCTGACCTAGCCAAAAACATTCAGTACTTC. The encoded protein is CASSPDLAKNIQYF.